The clone carrying this T cell receptor beta chain was counted at least ten times. The antigen is unknown. This record belongs to a study of CD8 T cells in ankylosing spondylitis. Study observations and caveats: About 8 highly homologous variants made up a TCR beta motif, and this motif appeared characteristic of ankylosing spondylitis blood.

Trimming left V 2 bases short and J 0 bases short, with 11 bases between. The germline CDR1 and CDR2 sequences are MGHRA and YSYEKL. This CDR3 has 16 residues. TCRdb re-called the 5' RACE reads through MiXCR, storing one row per CDR3 protein. The sample has hundreds of thousands of distinct CDR3 sequences; more than 9.5% are singletons. The rearrangement joins TRBV4-1 to TRBJ2-1; D remains unclear. The receptor was isolated from a male donor with ankylosing spondylitis. What was sequenced was blood, either unsorted or a sorted T cell fraction (not recorded which). CDR3 residues: CASSQLDLVSYNEQFF. CDR3 bases: TGCGCCAGCAGCCAATTGGACCTCGTCTCCTACAATGAGCAGTTCTTC.